This paragraph reports one T cell receptor (beta chain). This sample was included in a study of patients and donors after allogeneic stem cell transplantation. Per the germline V gene, CDR1 is MNHEY and CDR2 is SVGAGI. CDR3 length equals 17 residues. Trimming left V 0 bases short and J 3 bases short, with 16 bases between. TCRdb reprocessed the RT-PCR reads via MiXCR and lists one record per CDR3 protein. Here the sample spans over 350,000 distinct CDR3 sequences, under 20% being singletons. This receptor was taken from a human donor who was either an allogeneic HSCT recipient or a stem cell or donor lymphocyte infusion donor (not recorded which). It is not recorded whose cells these are; they may come from a transplant donor. The J gene is TRBJ2-3, the V gene TRBV6-5; the D is unclear. Sequenced sample: blood, either unsorted or a sorted T cell fraction (not recorded which). CDR3 amino acids: CASSYSSGWRRTDTQYF. The DNA of the CDR3 is TGTGCCAGCAGTTACTCGAGTGGCTGGAGAAGGACAGATACGCAGTATTTT.